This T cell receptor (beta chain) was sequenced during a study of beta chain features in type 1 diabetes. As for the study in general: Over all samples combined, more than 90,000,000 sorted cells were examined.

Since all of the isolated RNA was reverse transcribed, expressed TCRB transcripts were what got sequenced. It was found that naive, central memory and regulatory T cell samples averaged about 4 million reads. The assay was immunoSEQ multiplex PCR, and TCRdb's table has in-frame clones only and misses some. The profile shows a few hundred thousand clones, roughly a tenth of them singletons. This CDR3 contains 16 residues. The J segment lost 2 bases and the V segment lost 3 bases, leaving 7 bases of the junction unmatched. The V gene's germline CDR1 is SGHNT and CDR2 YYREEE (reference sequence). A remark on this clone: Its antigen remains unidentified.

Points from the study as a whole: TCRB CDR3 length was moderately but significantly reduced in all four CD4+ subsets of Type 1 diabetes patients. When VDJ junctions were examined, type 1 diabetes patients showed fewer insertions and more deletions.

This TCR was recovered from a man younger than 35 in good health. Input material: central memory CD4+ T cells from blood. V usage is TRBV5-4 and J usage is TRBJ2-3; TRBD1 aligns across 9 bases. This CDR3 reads CASSSRDRADTDTQYF. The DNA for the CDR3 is TGTGCCAGCAGCTCCAGGGACAGGGCCGACACAGATACGCAGTATTTT.